The entry below gives a single TCR beta chain sequence along with its context. Its antigen is not yet known. No much larger clone exists at a distance of one base, and base qualities are not known. The identical CDR3 is also encoded by other nucleotide sequences in the sample. These data are taken from a study of blood T cell repertoires in COVID-19 (dated by TCRdb to about 2020). Background for the entire study: The collaborator samples originated in the United States, Italy and Spain and spanned the acute and convalescent phases of COVID-19. HLA class I and class II types, where available, came from metadata supplied by the sample provider rather than from assay-based typing. A de-identified subject ID, COVID-19 status, age in years and sex were almost always included in the sample metadata. A freely available public database, intended as a resource for researchers studying the immune response to SARS-CoV-2, is where the repertoires were released. Deeply sampled blood TCRbeta repertoires from subjects exposed to, actively infected with, or recovered from COVID-19 were included in the dataset. The material from the prospective study consisted of cDNA or gDNA derived from T cells, B-cell-depleted T cells, or PBMCs. Samples were obtained from the ongoing ImmuneRACE study (first 160 participants) and from over 1,000 subjects provided by 6 global collaborators. Points the paper makes about the study in general: How much clinical and demographic metadata was included differed by source and by participant, and the metadata was provided uncurated.

Collaborating institutions collected whole blood in K2EDTA tubes following their own protocols. For TCRbeta analysis, collaborator samples were shipped as frozen whole blood, as isolated PBMCs, or as DNA extracted from either sample type. TCRbeta CDR3 regions were amplified from genomic DNA using the immunoSEQ Assay, a bias-controlled multiplex PCR. The authors' pipeline ran thus. The number of nucleated cells in each sample was estimated from the amplification of reference gene primers within the assay. To quantify the absolute abundance of each unique TCRbeta CDR3 rearrangement, sequence reads were collapsed and filtered. For each sample, productive Simpson clonality was calculated as the square root of Simpson's diversity index over productive rearrangements. TCRdb carries this immuneACCESS record with in-frame sequences only. Its versions omit some clonotypes, under half of them owing to an unresolved V gene in the studies checked, with the rest unexplained. That table furnishes V, J and clone size, whereas the DNA furnished D and trimming. This sample holds around 130,000 clones; roughly four fifths were observed only once. The top ten hold approximately 12% of the sample.

Material for sequencing was peripheral blood. The TCR was taken from a woman aged 55-70 years with acute or convalescent COVID-19.

The CDR3 has the sequence CASSSSGNTEAFF. The DNA sequence is given as TGTGCCAGCAGTTCCTCGGGGAACACTGAAGCTTTCTTT. Here the chain combines TRBV12-3 or TRBV12-4 and TRBJ1-1, with the D gene not clear enough to name. Trimming costs V 4 bases and J 1 base, and their ends lie 7 bases apart. The CDR3 measures 13 amino acids from cysteine to phenylalanine. The CDR3 DNA has 39 bases and is translated from base 1.